One sample yielded the 3 T cell receptor beta chains listed below, sequenced in a study of human T cells and chemical hapten exposure. TCRdb passed the RACE reads through MiXCR, listing each CDR3 protein once. The top ten clones hold 1% to 1.5% of a sample with fewer than 90,000 distinct CDR3 sequences, about 6.3% of them seen once. Time point denoted: patch test 2, 6 weeks after DPC sensitization. The sample's treatment: therapeutic diphenylcyclopropenone sensitization with weekly scalp DPC. Sequences were derived from whole blood, sampled in connection with sensitization to the hapten diphenylcyclopropenone (DPC). The receptors were sampled from a woman in her twenties or thirties with alopecia areata. Some clones in this sample may be carry-over from other donors' samples.

On this clonotype itself: A clone one base away is much larger, so this may be a read error. This chain connects TRBV6-1 to TRBJ2-5; perhaps D is TRBD1 or TRBD2 (6 bases each). This CDR3 has 15 residues. Germline V gene lookup returns CDR1 MNHNS and CDR2 SASEGT. Trimming pared 1 base from V and 5 bases from J, leaving 14 bases between. CDR3 loop: CASSEGGGWWETQYF. CDR3 nucleotide sequence: TGTGCCAGCAGTGAAGGAGGGGGGTGGTGGGAGACCCAGTACTTC.

Ten or more counts support this clonotype. CDR3 DNA sequence: TGCGCCAGCAGCTTGGAGGACGAGACCCAGTACTTC. This codes for CASSLEDETQYF. The V gene is TRBV5-1, the J gene TRBJ2-5; D is unclear. Germline lookup yields CDR1 SGHRS and CDR2 YFSETQ. Trimming removed 0 bases at V and 5 bases at J, with 5 bases between. CDR3 length: 12 residues. The full variable domain, with the rest looked up from reference TRBV5-1 and TRBJ2-5, is KAGVTQTPRYLIKTRGQQVTLSCSPISGHRSVSWYQQTPGQGLQFLFEYFSETQRNKGNFPGRFSGRQFSNSRSEMNVSTLELGDSALYLCASSLEDETQYFGPGTRLLVL.

This clonotype occurred many times. The chain uses TRBV6-1 and TRBJ1-5; D might be TRBD1 (5 bases). Trimming removed 6 bases from V and 3 bases from J, with 12 bases in between. The CDR3 is 14 residues long. The germline V gene has CDR1 MNHNS and CDR2 SASEGT. The CDR3 DNA reads as TGTGCCAGCAGAGCTACAGGTTACAATCAGCCCCAGCATTTT. This translates into CASRATGYNQPQHF.